The 21 T cell receptor beta chains in this list originate from one sample, sequenced in a study of cytomegalovirus exposure and HLA in healthy donors. PCR involved 60 Vbeta and 13 Jbeta primers. Repertoires were generated with immunoSEQ multiplex PCR, while TCRdb's copy carries only in-frame clones and drops some. This table lists about 48,000 clones. The sample taken for sequencing was PBMCs. These receptors were taken from a woman in her thirties or forties in good health and CMV-seronegative.

CDR3 nucleotide sequence: TGTGCCAGCTCACCGACGGACAGGGGGGGTGGCTACACCTTC. Its protein is CASSPTDRGGGYTF. The chain has TRBV18 and TRBJ1-2; 10 bases line up with TRBD1. The CDR3 extends over 14 amino acids. The trim removed 3 bases at V and 7 bases at J, leaving 5 bases unmatched. Germline V lookup: CDR1 KGHSH, CDR2 LQKENI.

V usage is TRBV5-1 and J usage is TRBJ2-7; 13 bases map to TRBD2. V was pared by 4 bases and J by 2 bases, with 3 bases of the junction left unmatched. Per germline, CDR1 SGHRS and CDR2 YFSETQ. The CDR3 covers 15 residues. Here the CDR3 DNA reads TGCGCCAGCAGCACCGGGACTAGCGGGGCCTACGAGCAGTACTTC. This gives the protein CASSTGTSGAYEQYF. Full variable domain (outside the CDR3, taken from reference TRBV5-1 and TRBJ2-7): KAGVTQTPRYLIKTRGQQVTLSCSPISGHRSVSWYQQTPGQGLQFLFEYFSETQRNKGNFPGRFSGRQFSNSRSEMNVSTLELGDSALYLCASSTGTSGAYEQYFGPGTRLTVT.

V is TRBV2 and J is TRBJ2-7; TRBD2 matches 8 bases. This CDR3 has 14 amino acids. From germline, CDR1 is SNHLY and CDR2 FYNNEI. Unmatched junction bases numbered 9, after V lost 4 bases and J lost 7 bases. The CDR3 bases are TGTGCCAGCAGTGCAACTAGCGGTGGAGGAGAGCAGTACTTC. It codes for CASSATSGGGEQYF.

The chain recombines TRBV19 with TRBJ1-5; TRBD1 matches 7 bases. The germline V gene has CDR1 LNHDA and CDR2 SQIVND (reference sequence). The CDR3 spans 14 residues. V lost 8 bases, J lost 2 bases, and 6 bases stayed unmatched. In nucleotides, the CDR3 is TGTGCCAGTTTGGACAGGTACGGCAATCAGCCCCAGCATTTT. Protein: CASLDRYGNQPQHF.

The chain couples TRBV5-1 to TRBJ1-5, with 8 bases fitting TRBD1. Germline lookup yields CDR1 SGHRS and CDR2 YFSETQ. V gave up 0 bases and J gave up 1 base; unmatched junction bases: 3. The CDR3 is made up of 16 amino acids. In DNA form, the CDR3 reads TGCGCCAGCAGCTTGGCAGGGGGCTCAAGCAATCAGCCCCAGCATTTT. As protein: CASSLAGGSSNQPQHF. Looking up the rest from reference TRBV5-1 and TRBJ1-5 gives the full variable domain: KAGVTQTPRYLIKTRGQQVTLSCSPISGHRSVSWYQQTPGQGLQFLFEYFSETQRNKGNFPGRFSGRQFSNSRSEMNVSTLELGDSALYLCASSLAGGSSNQPQHFGDGTRLSIL.

The V gene is TRBV15, the J gene TRBJ2-3, with TRBD2 matching over 7 bases. V was pared by 0 bases and J by 4 bases, with 4 bases of the junction left unmatched. In germline, CDR1 is LNHNV, CDR2 YYDKDF (reference sequence). The CDR3 runs to 15 residues. CDR3 nucleotides: TGTGCCACCAGCAGAGATCTTCGGGGGGCAGATACGCAGTATTTT. Encoded protein: CATSRDLRGADTQYF.

This chain joins TRBV29-1 and TRBJ2-1; D is unresolved. Germline CDR1 SQVTM, CDR2 ANQGSEA. Deletions cut 2 bases from V and 7 bases from J, with 6 bases between. This CDR3 is 11 amino acids long. The CDR3 sequence is CSVERANEQFF. Written as DNA, the CDR3 is TGCAGCGTTGAACGAGCTAATGAGCAGTTCTTC.

This sequence joins TRBV28 and TRBJ1-2; D call uncertain. Germline V gene sequence: CDR1 MDHEN, CDR2 SYDVKM. Trimming left V 6 bases short and J 4 bases short, with 15 bases between. The CDR3 extends over 14 amino acids. This CDR3 reads CASRPPQLAYGYTF. The CDR3 coding sequence is TGTGCCAGCAGGCCGCCGCAGTTAGCCTATGGCTACACCTTC.

The chain uses TRBV10-1 and TRBJ2-7, with TRBD2 matching 10 bases. The CDR3 extends over 15 amino acids. V shed 3 bases and J 2 bases; nucleotides not matched to a gene: 4. CDR1 and CDR2 (germline): WNHNN, SYGVQD (reference sequence). The CDR3 DNA sequence: TGCGCCAGCAGTGAACTAGCGGGACGCGCCTACGAGCAGTACTTC. This sequence encodes CASSELAGRAYEQYF.

The chain uses TRBV18 and TRBJ1-3; a possible D gene is TRBD1 (5 bases). Germline CDR1 KGHSH, CDR2 LQKENI. This CDR3 has 15 amino acids. V dropped 2 bases and J dropped 2 bases, with 10 bases sitting between them. The CDR3 spells CASSPVAGTGNTIYF. The CDR3 DNA reads as TGTGCCAGCTCACCAGTTGCAGGGACTGGAAACACCATATATTTT.

This clone shows up as medium-sized (0.01 to 0.1%) by frequency. CDR3 coding DNA: TGTGCCAGCAGCCCGATAGCGGGAGAGGAGTACGAGCAGTACTTC. Protein sequence: CASSPIAGEEYEQYF. The chain joins TRBV7-6 to TRBJ2-7, with 9 bases identical to TRBD2. CDR3 size: 15 residues. Germline V lookup: CDR1 SGHVS, CDR2 FNYEAQ. V lost 5 bases to trimming and J lost 4 bases; unmatched junction nucleotides: 9.

The chain combines TRBV27 with TRBJ1-2; a possible D gene is TRBD1 (6 bases). V was cut by 2 bases and J by 5 bases, with 15 bases left in between. Germline CDR1 is MNHEY and CDR2 is SMNVEV (reference sequence). The CDR3 is 15 amino acids. CDR3: CASSLNFDRSYGYTF. As DNA, the CDR3 is TGTGCCAGCAGTTTAAATTTTGACAGGAGTTATGGCTACACCTTC.

The chain carries TRBV6-5 and TRBJ2-7, with 7 positions matching TRBD2. The CDR3 spans 16 residues. With V trimmed by 0 bases and J by 2 bases, 7 bases remained unmatched. Germline V lookup: CDR1 MNHEY, CDR2 SVGAGI. The CDR3 reads CASSYSLAASAYEQYF. The DNA of the CDR3 is TGTGCCAGCAGTTACTCTCTAGCGGCGAGCGCCTACGAGCAGTACTTC.

The rearrangement uses TRBV30 and TRBJ2-7; unclear D gene. V lost 2 bases and J lost 2, with 4 bases in between. There are 11 residues in the CDR3. Germline V gives CDR1 GTSNPN, CDR2 SVGIG (reference sequence). CDR3 protein: CAWSSAYEQYF. Here the CDR3 DNA reads TGTGCCTGGAGTAGCGCCTACGAGCAGTACTTC.

The chain links TRBV14 to TRBJ2-7, with TRBD2 identical over 14 bases. CDR1 SGHDN and CDR2 FVKESK come from the germline V gene. The CDR3 has 16 residues. V lost 4 bases, J lost 5 bases, and 7 bases stayed unmatched. The CDR3 loop reads CASSPWTSGGSDEQYF. The CDR3 DNA reads as TGTGCCAGCAGCCCTTGGACTAGCGGGGGGTCCGACGAGCAGTACTTC. Supplemented by reference TRBV14 and TRBJ2-7, the full variable domain reads EAGVTQFPSHSVIEKGQTVTLRCDPISGHDNLYWYRRVMGKEIKFLLHFVKESKQDESGMPNNRFLAERTGGTYSTLKVQPAELEDSGVYFCASSPWTSGGSDEQYFGPGTRLTVT.

The rearrangement uses TRBV25-1 and TRBJ2-4; 13 bases agree with TRBD2. This CDR3 has 17 amino acids. Germline lookup yields CDR1 MGHDK and CDR2 SYGVNS. The J segment lost 9 bases and the V segment lost 4 bases, leaving 12 bases of the junction unmatched. Here the CDR3 DNA reads TGTGCCAGCAGTGCTACAACTAGCGGGAGGGCCCTTGGCATTCAGTACTTC. Protein sequence: CASSATTSGRALGIQYF.

This rearrangement joins TRBV4-1 to TRBJ2-7, with D perhaps matching TRBD2 (5 bases). CDR1 MGHRA and CDR2 YSYEKL come from the germline V gene. The V end lost 0 bases, the J end lost 0 bases, and 6 bases lay between the germline ends. The CDR3 has 14 amino acids. The CDR3 coding sequence is TGCGCCAGCAGCCAAGAGGGAGCCTCCTACGAGCAGTACTTC. Translation: CASSQEGASYEQYF.

The gene calls are TRBV5-1 and TRBJ2-3; TRBD2 agrees at 9 bases. CDR1 and CDR2 (germline): SGHRS, YFSETQ. After removal of 3 bases from V and 4 bases from J, the junction contained 6 bases not matched to a gene. There are 15 residues in the CDR3. This CDR3 reads CASSSVAGESDTQYF. DNA for the CDR3: TGCGCCAGCAGCTCCGTAGCGGGAGAGTCAGATACGCAGTATTTT. The complete variable domain, with remaining parts taken from reference TRBV5-1 and TRBJ2-3, reads KAGVTQTPRYLIKTRGQQVTLSCSPISGHRSVSWYQQTPGQGLQFLFEYFSETQRNKGNFPGRFSGRQFSNSRSEMNVSTLELGDSALYLCASSSVAGESDTQYFGPGTRLTVL.

This chain links TRBV27 with TRBJ2-1; TRBD1 agrees at 9 bases. V was clipped by 1 base and J by 3 bases; unmatched bases: 4. Germline assignment: CDR1 MNHEY and CDR2 SMNVEV (reference sequence). The CDR3 runs to 16 residues. For the CDR3, the DNA is TGTGCCAGCAGTTTATGGGACAGGGTACACTACAATGAGCAGTTCTTC. Protein: CASSLWDRVHYNEQFF.

The CDR3 DNA follows: TGTGCCAGCTCACCAGAAGACCAGGCTAACTATGGCTACACCTTC. Amino acid sequence: CASSPEDQANYGYTF. V is TRBV18 and J is TRBJ1-2; D remains unclear. Looked up from germline, CDR1 is KGHSH and CDR2 is LQKENI. The CDR3 sequence is 15 residues long. Trimming stripped 2 bases from V and 0 bases from J, with 10 bases between.

For this clone: A read error may produce the germline difference seen at one junction end. The rearrangement joins TRBV2 to TRBJ2-7, with 8 positions matching TRBD1. CDR1 is SNHLY and CDR2 is FYNNEI in the germline V gene. The CDR3 totals 11 residues. The CDR3 region has the DNA TGTGCCAGCAGTGAGGGACAGGTCTATACTTTC. Its translation: CASSEGQVYTF.